This T cell receptor beta chain appears in the sequencing data of a study of PD-1 blockade in classical Hodgkin lymphoma. Sequenced by immunoSEQ multiplex PCR; TCRdb stores in-frame clones only, minus some. The sample has some 52,000 clones, 86% seen once; the top ten hold approximately 7%. Overall study findings and caveats: Those starting nivolumab under 1 year post-ASCT were excluded. Patients who responded completely had about the same baseline diversity as newly diagnosed patients. CD4+ TCR diversity, unlike CD8+, rose significantly by C4D1. Relative to healthy donors, newly diagnosed patients reportedly had lower baseline TCR diversity, which was reported as lower still in relapsed/refractory patients.

On this clone itself: The antigen is unknown.

Indicated time point: cycle 4 day 1 (C4D1), after less than 7 weeks of nivolumab. Every one of the patients relapsed after autologous stem cell transplantation (brentuximab vedotin exposure was variable). CDR3 length: 17 amino acids. Germline V CDR1 and CDR2: SGHDN, FVKESK. V was shortened by 1 base and J by 0 bases, with 14 bases between the two germline ends. The sequence was collected from a human donor with classical Hodgkin lymphoma. The V call is TRBV14, the J call TRBJ2-3; D might be TRBD2 (6 bases). The source was peripheral blood mononuclear cells (PBMCs), collected before the fourth cycle of nivolumab. In nucleotides, the CDR3 is TGTGCCAGCAGCCAAGGGTGGAGTAGCGGAAGCACAGATACGCAGTATTTT. This translates into CASSQGWSSGSTDTQYF.